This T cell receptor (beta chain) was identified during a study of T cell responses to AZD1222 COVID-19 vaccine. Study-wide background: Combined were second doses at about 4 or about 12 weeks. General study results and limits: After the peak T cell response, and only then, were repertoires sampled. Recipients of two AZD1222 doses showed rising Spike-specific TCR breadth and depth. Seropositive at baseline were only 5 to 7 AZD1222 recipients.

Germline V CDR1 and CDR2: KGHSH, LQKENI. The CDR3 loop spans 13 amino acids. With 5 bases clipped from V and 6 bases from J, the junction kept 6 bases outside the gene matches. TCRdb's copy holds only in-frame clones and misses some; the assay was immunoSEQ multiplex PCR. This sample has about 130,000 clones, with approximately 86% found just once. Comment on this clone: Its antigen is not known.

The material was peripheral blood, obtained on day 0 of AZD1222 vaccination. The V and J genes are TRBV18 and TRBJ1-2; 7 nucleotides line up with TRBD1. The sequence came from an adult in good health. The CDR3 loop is CASSNRDRDGYTF. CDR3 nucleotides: TGTGCCAGCTCAAACCGGGACAGAGATGGCTACACCTTC.